Below, 26 T cell receptor beta chains from the same sample are listed, as sequenced in a study of blood T cell repertoires in COVID-19. The protocol was immunoSEQ multiplex PCR, while the TCRdb copy is restricted to in-frame clones and leaves out a portion. The sample records about 260,000 clones, more than 85% being singletons. The sample consisted of peripheral blood. The origin of the receptors is a woman in her fifties or sixties with COVID-19, enrolled during active disease.

The chain joins TRBV18 to TRBJ2-7, with 9 nucleotides matching TRBD2. CDR1 and CDR2 (germline): KGHSH, LQKENI. Trimming at V came to 2 bases and at J to 1 base, leaving 6 bases not matched to a gene. CDR3 length: 16 residues. The CDR3 loop is CASSPGLAGTSYEQYF. The CDR3 DNA reads TGTGCCAGCTCACCAGGTCTAGCGGGAACTTCCTACGAGCAGTACTTC.

This clone was counted a few times. Other DNA sequences within the sample encode an identical CDR3. The rearrangement links TRBV19 to TRBJ1-5; 10 bases are a match to TRBD1. The CDR3 sequence is 14 residues long. CDR1 is LNHDA and CDR2 is SQIVND in the germline V gene (reference sequence). With V trimmed by 4 bases and J by 6 bases, 3 bases remained unmatched. The CDR3, as DNA: TGTGCCAGTAGTAGGGGACAGGGGTCTCAGCCCCAGCATTTT. Translation: CASSRGQGSQPQHF.

This chain connects TRBV28 to TRBJ1-5, with TRBD1 as a possible D gene (5 bases). CDR1 is MDHEN, CDR2 SYDVKM, per germline. The CDR3 has 15 amino acids. Between the trimmed V and J ends, which lost 2 bases and 2 bases, there was a span of 10 bases. The CDR3 DNA reads TGTGCCAGCAGTTTAGCAGGGAATCGCAATCAGCCCCAGCATTTT. It encodes CASSLAGNRNQPQHF.

The rearrangement links TRBV7-9 to TRBJ2-1, with TRBD2 matching over 12 bases. Germline CDR1 SEHNR, CDR2 FQNEAQ (reference sequence). Trimming cost V 5 bases and J 6 bases; bases outside gene matches: 2. The CDR3 covers 14 residues. CDR3: CASSPSGRGNEQFF. The CDR3 nucleotides read TGTGCCAGCAGCCCTAGCGGGAGGGGCAATGAGCAGTTCTTC.

J is TRBJ2-1 and V is TRBV18; 11 bases fit TRBD2. The CDR3 contains 16 residues. V gave up 2 bases and J gave up 8 bases; unmatched junction bases: 8. The V gene's germline CDR1 is KGHSH and CDR2 LQKENI. The CDR3 DNA is TGTGCCAGCTCACCAATAACTAGCGGGAGATACGATGAGCAGTTCTTC. Translation: CASSPITSGRYDEQFF.

J is TRBJ1-2 and V is TRBV29-1; 7 bases match TRBD1. This CDR3 region has 14 residues. The ends lost 5 bases at V and 4 bases at J; junction bases unmatched: 10. Germline CDR1 SQVTM, CDR2 ANQGSEA. The CDR3 DNA follows: TGCAGCGTTCAAACCAGGGGGTTCACCTATGGCTACACCTTC. This sequence encodes CSVQTRGFTYGYTF.

The chain recombines TRBV6-5 with TRBJ2-5; TRBD1 is a possible D gene (5 bases). This CDR3 has 16 residues. Trimming stripped 2 bases from V and 1 base from J, with 14 bases between. Germline-derived CDR1 and CDR2 are MNHEY and SVGAGI. The CDR3 sequence is CASSYHRRVSQETQYF. The CDR3 DNA sequence: TGTGCCAGCAGTTACCATCGCAGGGTGTCCCAAGAGACCCAGTACTTC.

The gene calls are TRBV7-2 and TRBJ2-5; D unresolved. Germline CDR1 reads SGHTA; CDR2 reads FQGNSA. Trimming took off 8 bases at V and 4 bases at J, with 8 bases between the two ends. CDR3 length equals 11 residues. CDR3 nucleotide sequence: TGTGCCAGCGCGAGTGGAGAGACCCAGTACTTC. Protein product: CASASGETQYF. The whole variable domain, remainder taken from reference TRBV7-2 and TRBJ2-5, is GAGVSQSPSNKVTEKGKDVELRCDPISGHTALYWYRQSLGQGLEFLIYFQGNSAPDKSGLPSDRFSAERTGGSVSTLTIQRTQQEDSAVYLCASASGETQYFGPGTRLLVL.

Only a few counts were recorded for this clone. This chain connects TRBV21-1 to TRBJ2-2; TRBD2 is the table's D call and was not checked against the DNA. TRBV21-1 is a recognized pseudogene. The CDR3 spans 17 residues. The CDR3 DNA follows: TGTGCCAGCACCAACGGCGGGAGGGGAAGAGAGGCCGGGGAGCTGTTTTTT. Protein sequence: CASTNGGRGREAGELFF.

V is TRBV15 and J is TRBJ1-6; a possible D gene is TRBD1 (6 bases). V shed 1 base and J shed 7 bases, with 11 bases lying between them. Per the germline V gene, CDR1 is LNHNV and CDR2 is YYDKDF (reference sequence). The CDR3 covers 15 residues. DNA for the CDR3: TGTGCCACCAGCAGAGGACAGGAGAAGAATTCACCCCTCCACTTT. Protein sequence: CATSRGQEKNSPLHF.

This clone has just one count. The chain has TRBV27 and TRBJ1-1; D might be TRBD1 (5 bases). V was shortened by 8 bases and J by 0 bases, with 19 bases between the two germline ends. The CDR3 consists of 16 residues. Germline CDR1 is MNHEY and CDR2 is SMNVEV (reference sequence). The CDR3 DNA follows: TGTGCCAGCCATCGTCCCGGGGGGGAGCTGAACACTGAAGCTTTCTTT. This encodes CASHRPGGELNTEAFF.

The chain recombines TRBV6-5 with TRBJ2-5; 7 nucleotides agree with TRBD2. Germline V gene data show CDR1 as MNHEY and CDR2 as SVGAGI. V lost 6 bases to trimming and J lost 6 bases; unmatched junction nucleotides: 10. This CDR3 has 14 amino acids. The CDR3 spells CASSGEGLGKTQYF. The CDR3 DNA sequence: TGTGCCAGCAGCGGGGAGGGTCTTGGTAAGACCCAGTACTTC.

Here the CDR3 DNA reads TGCGCCAGCAGCTTGGATCGCCCCGGGGGGGGGCGCGGCTACACCTTC. It is translated as CASSLDRPGGGRGYTF. This chain joins TRBV5-1 and TRBJ1-2; a weak D match, TRBD1 (6 bases). Germline CDR1 reads SGHRS; CDR2 reads YFSETQ. Trimming took 0 bases from V and 8 from J, leaving 20 bases between them. The CDR3 length is 16 residues.

The V call is TRBV6-6, the J call TRBJ2-4; 14 bases map to TRBD2. This CDR3 has 21 amino acids. J gave up 6 bases and V 6 bases, and 22 bases lay outside the gene matches. Germline V lookup: CDR1 MNHNY, CDR2 SVGAGI (reference sequence). The CDR3 loop is CASSSGTSGRKGPVSRNIQYF. In DNA form, the CDR3 reads TGTGCCAGCAGCTCCGGGACTAGCGGGAGAAAGGGACCCGTCTCCCGAAACATTCAGTACTTC.

This rearrangement joins TRBV2 to TRBJ2-1; TRBD2 matches 8 bases. The CDR3 runs to 15 residues. V shed 2 bases and J 4 bases; nucleotides not matched to a gene: 4. CDR1 and CDR2 (germline): SNHLY, FYNNEI. CDR3 region: CASSETGLGYNEQFF. The CDR3 DNA reads as TGTGCCAGCAGTGAAACGGGACTAGGGTACAATGAGCAGTTCTTC.

This clone occurred a few times. This chain connects TRBV7-8 to TRBJ1-3; a possible D gene is TRBD1 (5 bases). Germline lookup yields CDR1 SGHVS and CDR2 FQNEAQ. This CDR3 has 15 amino acids. Trimming left V 0 bases short and J 4 bases short, with 10 bases between. The CDR3 reads CASSLAGAVGNTIYF. DNA of the CDR3: TGTGCCAGCAGCTTAGCAGGGGCGGTAGGAAACACCATATATTTT.

The chain uses TRBV4-3 and TRBJ2-7; a weak D match, TRBD1 (6 bases). The CDR3 is 15 amino acids. Germline V CDR1 and CDR2: LGHNA, YSLEER. Deletions cut 1 base from V and 2 bases from J, with 12 bases between. The CDR3 DNA reads TGCGCCAGCAGCCAAGGCAGACAGGCCGCCTACGAGCAGTACTTC. This encodes CASSQGRQAAYEQYF.

The J gene is TRBJ1-2, the V gene TRBV7-8, with D perhaps matching TRBD1 (5 bases). V lost 1 base and J lost 7, with 13 bases in between. This CDR3 region has 14 residues. Germline V gives CDR1 SGHVS, CDR2 FQNEAQ. CDR3 DNA sequence: TGTGCCAGCAGCTTAGTATCCAGGCAGGGTGGCTACACCTTC. This sequence encodes CASSLVSRQGGYTF.

Concerning this clone itself: A read error may account for a junction end that differs from germline. V is TRBV6-5 and J is TRBJ1-1; D is uncertain. The CDR3 totals 11 residues. The germline gives CDR1 MNHEY, CDR2 SVGAGI. The CDR3, as DNA: TGTGCCAGCATTTACGACTCTTCGAGGGTCTTT. Amino acid sequence: CASIYDSSRVF.

This chain links TRBV30 with TRBJ2-3, with D unclear. This CDR3 spans 14 amino acids. The V gene lost 2 bases and the J gene lost 1 base, with 10 bases spanning the gap. In germline, CDR1 is GTSNPN, CDR2 SVGIG (reference sequence). The DNA of the CDR3 is TGTGCCTGGAGTCGAGGTTGGGGCACAGATACGCAGTATTTT. Translated, it gives CAWSRGWGTDTQYF.

The chain is built from TRBV19 and TRBJ2-7, with TRBD1 matching 11 bases. The J segment lost 7 bases and the V segment lost 1 base, leaving 6 bases of the junction unmatched. CDR1 and CDR2 (germline): LNHDA, SQIVND (reference sequence). The CDR3 has 15 amino acids. The CDR3: CASSIGGQGASEQYF. The DNA of the CDR3 is TGTGCCAGTAGTATAGGTGGACAGGGGGCGAGTGAGCAGTACTTC.

This clone was counted once. This chain connects TRBV11-2 to TRBJ1-5, with TRBD1 matching over 10 bases. Germline V gene lookup returns CDR1 SGHAT and CDR2 FQNNGV. V was clipped by 3 bases and J by 7 bases; unmatched bases: 3. CDR3 length equals 14 residues. The CDR3 spells CASSFGTGEQPQHF. Here the CDR3 DNA reads TGTGCCAGCAGCTTCGGGACAGGGGAGCAGCCCCAGCATTTT.

The chain carries TRBV5-1 and TRBJ2-7; TRBD2 aligns across 10 bases. The CDR3 is made up of 15 amino acids. The J segment lost 1 base and the V segment lost 4 bases, leaving 5 bases of the junction unmatched. Germline CDR1 is SGHRS and CDR2 is YFSETQ. DNA of the CDR3: TGCGCCAGCAGCCCACTAGCGGGACAATCCTACGAGCAGTACTTC. Amino acids: CASSPLAGQSYEQYF.

The rearrangement uses TRBV6-5 and TRBJ1-2; perhaps TRBD1 as D (5 bases). Germline V gene data show CDR1 as MNHEY and CDR2 as SVGAGI. Trimming left V 7 bases short and J 4 bases short, with 16 bases between. The CDR3 is 14 residues long. The CDR3 sequence: CASTFGGGSYGYTF. The CDR3 region has the DNA TGTGCCAGCACCTTCGGGGGGGGTTCCTATGGCTACACCTTC.

The V and J genes are TRBV28 and TRBJ1-3; no definite D call. Between the trimmed V and J ends, which lost 4 bases and 0 bases, there was a span of 13 bases. Per germline, CDR1 MDHEN and CDR2 SYDVKM. This CDR3 is built from 16 residues. CDR3 sequence (DNA): TGTGCCAGCAGTTCCCCCCGCTCGGGCTCTGGAAACACCATATATTTT. This codes for CASSSPRSGSGNTIYF. Variable domain in full (rest from reference TRBV28 and TRBJ1-3): DVKVTQSSRYLVKRTGEKVFLECVQDMDHENMFWYRQDPGLGLRLIYFSYDVKMKEKGDIPEGYSVSREKKERFSLILESASTNQTSMYLCASSSPRSGSGNTIYFGEGSWLTVV.

The rearrangement links TRBV7-6 to TRBJ1-2; the match to TRBD1 covers 8 bases. This CDR3 has 16 amino acids. CDR1 and CDR2 from the germline V gene are SGHVS and FNYEAQ. The junction had 15 bases not matched to a gene; V was cut back by 4 bases and J by 8 bases. CDR3 nucleotide sequence: TGTGCCAGCAGCTCACAGACCGGGACAGGTAGTAGGGGCTACACCTTC. Amino acids: CASSSQTGTGSRGYTF.